A single sample is the source of the 21 T cell receptor beta chains below, sequenced in a study of response to subunit inactivated influenza vaccine. TCRdb ran MiXCR on the RT-PCR reads and lists one entry per CDR3 protein. The sample has 430,000 or so distinct CDR3 sequences, approximately 11% seen once. The source was PBMCs from blood, collected more than 35 days after vaccination. The receptors were gathered from a man aged 45-65 years who received an inactivated influenza vaccine.

This clonotype was found a few times. This rearrangement joins TRBV6-5 to TRBJ2-5; TRBD2 aligns across 8 bases. V shed 0 bases and J 3 bases; nucleotides not matched to a gene: 3. The germline CDR1 and CDR2 sequences are MNHEY and SVGAGI. CDR3 size: 15 residues. CDR3 DNA sequence: TGTGCCAGCAGTTACTCCGGGCGGGGGGAAGAGACCCAGTACTTC. It is translated as CASSYSGRGEETQYF.

This clonotype was picked up a small number of times. The chain joins TRBV28 to TRBJ2-7, with D possibly being TRBD2 (5 bases). This CDR3 has 14 residues. Deletions cut 6 bases from V and 2 bases from J, with 14 bases between. In germline, CDR1 is MDHEN, CDR2 SYDVKM. CDR3: CASSPIQRPYEQYF. CDR3 nucleotides: TGTGCCAGCAGCCCTATCCAGCGGCCCTACGAGCAGTACTTC.

As to this clonotype: The germline gene is not matched at one end of the junction; a read error may be the cause. This rearrangement joins TRBV9 to TRBJ1-1, with D tentatively TRBD1 (6 bases). This CDR3 has 14 residues. Germline CDR1 is SGDLS and CDR2 is YYNGEE. DNA for the CDR3: TGTACCAGCAGCGTCGGGGGCTCAGGCACTGAAGCTTTCTTT. It specifies CTSSVGGSGTEAFF.

This clonotype has more than one count but fewer than ten. The J gene is TRBJ2-1, the V gene TRBV5-1; D is possibly TRBD1 (6 bases). The ends were cut back, 0 bases at V and 5 bases at J, with 12 bases in the middle. This CDR3 is built from 15 residues. Germline V gives CDR1 SGHRS, CDR2 YFSETQ. CDR3 residues: CASSLGPQGNNEQFF. The CDR3 DNA sequence: TGCGCCAGCAGCTTGGGGCCACAGGGAAACAATGAGCAGTTCTTC.

The V gene is TRBV20-1, the J gene TRBJ2-5, with 8 positions matching TRBD2. From germline, CDR1 is DFQATT and CDR2 SNEGSKA (reference sequence). Trimming cost V 6 bases and J 5 bases; bases outside gene matches: 14. The CDR3 loop spans 15 amino acids. The CDR3 coding sequence is TGCAGTGCCGACGAGCGGGAGCAGGGGAGTGAGACCCAGTACTTC. This codes for CSADEREQGSETQYF.

This clonotype was seen repeatedly, ten times or more. J is TRBJ2-3 and V is TRBV24-1; 9 bases are a match to TRBD1. The germline V gene has CDR1 KGHDR and CDR2 SFDVKD. The CDR3 extends over 17 amino acids. Trimming took 0 bases from V and 4 from J; bases not matched to a gene: 7. The chain's CDR3 is CATSDLFSTGGPDTQYF. CDR3 nucleotides: TGTGCCACCAGTGATTTGTTTTCGACAGGGGGTCCAGATACGCAGTATTTT.

This clonotype came up many times. The V gene is TRBV29-1, the J gene TRBJ2-1; TRBD1 matches at 9 bases. Per the germline V gene, CDR1 is SQVTM and CDR2 is ANQGSEA. The V and J ends lost 6 bases and 10 bases, in that order; junction bases with no gene match: 13. The CDR3 length is 14 residues. The CDR3 nucleotides read TGCAGCGTCGCTAGGGGACAGGGTCCGGGAGAGCAGTTCTTC. Residues: CSVARGQGPGEQFF.

The chain combines TRBV7-2 with TRBJ2-3; D is unclear. The V end was cut by 5 bases, the J end by 8 bases, with 17 bases between. This CDR3 has 14 amino acids. Germline CDR1 and CDR2: SGHTA and FQGNSA. CDR3 region: CASSRLFGQGTQYF. The CDR3 DNA reads TGTGCCAGCAGCCGACTCTTCGGTCAAGGTACGCAGTATTTT. The full variable domain, its missing parts supplied by reference TRBV7-2 and TRBJ2-3, is GAGVSQSPSNKVTEKGKDVELRCDPISGHTALYWYRQSLGQGLEFLIYFQGNSAPDKSGLPSDRFSAERTGGSVSTLTIQRTQQEDSAVYLCASSRLFGQGTQYFGPGTRLTVL.

This clonotype has just a few counts. CDR3 loop: CASSFVGQPQHF. The CDR3, as DNA: TGTGCCAGCAGTTTCGTGGGCCAGCCCCAGCATTTT. This sequence joins TRBV12-3 or TRBV12-4 and TRBJ1-5; D unclear. Trimming cost V 3 bases and J 7 bases, with 7 bases left between them. This CDR3 has 12 residues.

To note about this clonotype: This clone may be a read error of a much larger clone one base away. The chain carries TRBV29-1 and TRBJ2-3; D remains ambiguous. The CDR3 contains 12 residues. Trimming left V 1 base short and J 0 bases short, with 2 bases between. Germline CDR1 SQVTM, CDR2 ANQGSEA. The CDR3 region has the DNA TGCAGCGTTGAAGGCAGCACAGATACGCAGTATTTT. It is translated as CSVEGSTDTQYF.

The V and J genes are TRBV20-1 and TRBJ2-5; D ambiguous. With 5 bases removed from V and 1 base from J, the gap between germline ends came to 11 bases. Germline-derived CDR1 and CDR2 are DFQATT and SNEGSKA (reference sequence). The CDR3 loop spans 13 amino acids. The CDR3 reads CSAGNPTQETQYF. CDR3 sequence (DNA): TGCAGTGCTGGTAACCCGACCCAAGAGACCCAGTACTTC.

This clonotype was seen at least ten times. The chain joins TRBV14 to TRBJ1-2, with TRBD1 matching 12 bases. J lost 4 bases, V lost 3 bases, and 6 bases had no gene match. CDR3 size: 16 residues. Germline V CDR1 and CDR2: SGHDN, FVKESK. The CDR3 region is CASSQSGTGGAYGYTF. The CDR3 bases are TGTGCCAGCAGCCAGAGCGGGACAGGGGGCGCCTATGGCTACACCTTC.

This clonotype was counted between two and nine times. This sequence joins TRBV7-3 and TRBJ2-2, with a tentative D call TRBD2 (6 bases). Trimming removed 5 bases at V and 5 bases at J, with 27 bases between. Germline CDR1 is SGHTA and CDR2 is FQGTGA. The CDR3 runs to 19 residues. CDR3 sequence reads: CASSPTSPGLTAGTGELFF. CDR3 DNA sequence: TGTGCCAGCAGCCCAACGTCCCCGGGACTCACCGCCGGGACCGGGGAGCTGTTTTTT.

This clonotype was observed a handful of times. V gene TRBV12-3 or TRBV12-4 combines with J gene TRBJ2-7; 16 bases agree with TRBD2. V lost 6 bases and J lost 4; bases outside the gene matches: 0. CDR3 length: 14 residues. The CDR3 DNA sequence: TGTGCCAGCAGGGGACTAGCGGGAGGGTACGAGCAGTACTTC. Translation: CASRGLAGGYEQYF.

This clonotype was seen ten or more times. The chain has TRBV5-6 and TRBJ1-2; 8 nucleotides agree with TRBD1. CDR3 length: 13 amino acids. The germline gives CDR1 SGHDT, CDR2 YYEEEE. V was clipped by 4 bases and J by 4 bases; unmatched bases: 3. CDR3 residues: CASSQTGVYGYTF. The DNA of the CDR3 is TGTGCCAGCAGCCAGACAGGGGTCTATGGCTACACCTTC.

This clonotype was picked up a small number of times. The CDR3 DNA sequence: TGTGCCAGCACCCCGACCCGGGGGGGCAATCAGCCCCAGCATTTT. Translated, it gives CASTPTRGGNQPQHF. V and J are TRBV6-1 and TRBJ1-5; D is possibly TRBD1 (5 bases). Trimming shortened V by 7 bases and J by 2 bases, and 15 bases separated the two germline ends. Looked up from germline, CDR1 is MNHNS and CDR2 is SASEGT. This CDR3 spans 15 amino acids.

The chain carries TRBV5-1 and TRBJ2-7; TRBD2 aligns across 15 bases. The trim removed 5 bases at V and 4 bases at J, leaving 7 bases unmatched. The CDR3 runs 16 residues. From germline, CDR1 is SGHRS and CDR2 YFSETQ. The chain's CDR3 is CASRPGLAGGAYEQYF. The CDR3 DNA follows: TGCGCCAGCAGACCGGGACTAGCGGGGGGAGCGTACGAGCAGTACTTC.

This clonotype was observed a handful of times. V gene TRBV5-1 combines with J gene TRBJ2-1; the D gene is possibly TRBD1 (5 bases). CDR1 and CDR2 (germline): SGHRS, YFSETQ. There are 17 residues in the CDR3. Trimming took 4 bases from V and 8 from J, leaving 25 bases between them. The CDR3 spells CASSQTSSARVGDEQFF. DNA of the CDR3: TGCGCCAGCAGCCAGACGAGCTCAGCCAGGGTTGGCGATGAGCAGTTCTTC.

The rearrangement uses TRBV5-1 and TRBJ2-2, with 11 positions matching TRBD2. Trimming cost V 7 bases and J 0 bases; bases outside gene matches: 5. The CDR3 length is 16 residues. Germline V CDR1 and CDR2: SGHRS, YFSETQ. CDR3 in amino acids: CASSRGLAANTGELFF. For the CDR3, the DNA is TGCGCCAGCTCCCGGGGACTAGCGGCGAACACCGGGGAGCTGTTTTTT.

This clonotype appeared a few times. The J gene is TRBJ1-1, the V gene TRBV27, with D uncertain. The CDR3 is 14 residues long. Trimming removed 2 bases at V and 11 bases at J, with 18 bases between. Germline V gene sequence: CDR1 MNHEY, CDR2 SMNVEV (reference sequence). CDR3 nucleotide sequence: TGTGCCAGCAGTTTAGAGGGAGACGTCCTTCGTGCTTTCTTT. Translation: CASSLEGDVLRAFF.

This clonotype was counted between two and nine times. The genes are TRBV3-1 and TRBJ2-7; 9 bases fit TRBD2. V gave up 0 bases and J gave up 7 bases; unmatched junction bases: 7. There are 15 residues in the CDR3. Germline CDR1 is LGHDT and CDR2 is YNNKEL (reference sequence). CDR3 sequence: CASSQDSGLAVEQYF. In DNA, the CDR3 is TGTGCCAGCAGCCAAGATTCGGGACTAGCTGTTGAGCAGTACTTC.